The T cell receptor beta chain under discussion was sequenced for a study of cytomegalovirus exposure and HLA in healthy donors. Overall study results and limits: A later examination showed that TCR association rates differed by HLA locus, with DRB1 most and HLA-C fewest. A classifier reportedly called cytomegalovirus status with high sensitivity and specificity.

Primers: 60 Vbeta forward and 13 Jbeta reverse. This table comes from immunoSEQ multiplex PCR, and its TCRdb copy is limited to in-frame clones, with some not included. Here the sample spans roughly 120,000 clones, roughly 80% being singletons. This clone was picked up a small number of times. Its antigen remains unknown. Donors consisted of healthy bone marrow donors. The clonotype comes from a man aged 30-40 years in good health and CMV-seropositive. Sequencing was carried out using PBMCs.

The CDR3 DNA sequence: TGTGCCAGCTCACGACAGATCGATAATTCACCCCTCCACTTT. Its protein is CASSRQIDNSPLHF. This chain connects TRBV18 to TRBJ1-6; D perhaps matches TRBD1 (5 bases). From germline, CDR1 is KGHSH and CDR2 LQKENI. Deletions cut 4 bases from V and 5 bases from J, with 9 bases between. The CDR3 length is 14 residues.